A selection of T cell receptor beta chains follows, all from one sample in a study of siplizumab effects on memory and regulatory T cells. The protocol was immunoSEQ multiplex PCR, while the TCRdb copy is restricted to in-frame clones and leaves out a portion. The table lists some 88,000 clones, approximately 90% of them singletons. Material: CD4+ T cells sorted from blood. All receptors come from a human donor in good health. Both conserved end residues are part of each CDR3. Fields, in order: V gene, J gene, clone size, D gene, CDR3 DNA, CDR3 protein. D genes are given only for firm matches. Clone size is shown for a subset of rows, as once, few, many or a class of expanded clone.

v_call: TRBV28
j_call: TRBJ2-3
clone_size: -
d_call: -
cdr3_nt: TGTGCCAGCAGTTTAAATAGGGGGGAGACGCAGTATTTT
cdr3_aa: CASSLNRGETQYF

v_call: TRBV28
j_call: TRBJ2-2
clone_size: -
d_call: TRBD1
cdr3_nt: TGTGCCAGCAGCTCCACCCGGGACAGGGGGTGGGAGCTGTTTTTT
cdr3_aa: CASSSTRDRGWELFF

v_call: TRBV19
j_call: TRBJ2-2
clone_size: -
d_call: -
cdr3_nt: TGTGCCAGTAGTTTACGTGGTCCCGGGGAGCTGTTTTTT
cdr3_aa: CASSLRGPGELFF

v_call: TRBV28
j_call: TRBJ1-5
clone_size: few
d_call: -
cdr3_nt: TGTGCCAGCAGTCCCCGCAATCAGCCCCAGCATTTT
cdr3_aa: CASSPRNQPQHF

v_call: TRBV7-6
j_call: TRBJ1-4
clone_size: -
d_call: -
cdr3_nt: TGTGCCAGCAGCTCGATCCGGGGACCTAAGCTGTTTTTT
cdr3_aa: CASSSIRGPKLFF

v_call: TRBV9
j_call: TRBJ2-2
clone_size: -
d_call: TRBD2
cdr3_nt: TGTGCCAGCAGCGCCCTAGCGGGAGCGTTCTCCGGGGAGCTGTTTTTT
cdr3_aa: CASSALAGAFSGELFF

v_call: TRBV7-2
j_call: TRBJ2-1
clone_size: -
d_call: TRBD2
cdr3_nt: TGTGCCAGCAGCCGCGGGAGGGCCTGGGAGCAGTTCTTC
cdr3_aa: CASSRGRAWEQFF

v_call: TRBV7-9
j_call: TRBJ2-3
clone_size: -
d_call: TRBD2
cdr3_nt: TGTGCCAGCAGGATTAGCGGGAGGGAGAGAGCTAGCACAGATACGCAGTATTTT
cdr3_aa: CASRISGRERASTDTQYF

v_call: TRBV18
j_call: TRBJ2-2
clone_size: -
d_call: -
cdr3_nt: TGTGCCAGCTCACCACCGTTTGCGAACACCGGGGAGCTGTTTTTT
cdr3_aa: CASSPPFANTGELFF

v_call: TRBV4-3
j_call: TRBJ1-3
clone_size: -
d_call: -
cdr3_nt: TGCGCCAGCAGCCAAGATTTAGCAGATCACTCTGGAAACACCATATATTTT
cdr3_aa: CASSQDLADHSGNTIYF

v_call: TRBV6-1
j_call: TRBJ1-1
clone_size: -
d_call: -
cdr3_nt: TGTGCCAGCAGTGAAACATGGAGGGCTGAAGCTTTCTTT
cdr3_aa: CASSETWRAEAFF

v_call: TRBV27
j_call: TRBJ1-1
clone_size: -
d_call: -
cdr3_nt: TGTGCCAGCAGTTACCGTGAGAACACTGAAGCTTTCTTT
cdr3_aa: CASSYRENTEAFF

v_call: TRBV11-1
j_call: TRBJ2-7
clone_size: -
d_call: TRBD1
cdr3_nt: TGTGCCAGCAGCTTATCAACAGGGGGGACCTACGAGCAGTACTTC
cdr3_aa: CASSLSTGGTYEQYF

v_call: TRBV19
j_call: TRBJ1-5
clone_size: few
d_call: -
cdr3_nt: TGTGCCAGTAGTACCTCCGGGACTCGTCTAGGGCAGCCCCAGCATTTT
cdr3_aa: CASSTSGTRLGQPQHF

v_call: TRBV23-1
j_call: TRBJ2-5
clone_size: -
d_call: TRBD1
cdr3_nt: TGCGCCAGCAGGCCAACAGGGGGGTCAGAGACCCAGTACTTC
cdr3_aa: CASRPTGGSETQYF

v_call: TRBV5-3
j_call: TRBJ1-5
clone_size: -
d_call: -
cdr3_nt: TGTGCCAGAAGCTTTCGGGGCATCTCAGGAACCTATAGCAATCAGCCCCAGCATTTT
cdr3_aa: CARSFRGISGTYSNQPQHF

v_call: TRBV4-1
j_call: TRBJ2-1
clone_size: -
d_call: TRBD2
cdr3_nt: TGCGCCAGCAGCCCGAGCGGGAGGGCCTCGAATGAGCAGTTCTTC
cdr3_aa: CASSPSGRASNEQFF

v_call: TRBV29-1
j_call: TRBJ2-3
clone_size: -
d_call: -
cdr3_nt: TGCAGCGCCCATCTCTCGACAGATACGCAGTATTTT
cdr3_aa: CSAHLSTDTQYF

v_call: TRBV12-5
j_call: TRBJ1-2
clone_size: few
d_call: -
cdr3_nt: TGTGCTAGTGGTTTAGGGACGGTTAACTATGGCTACACCTTC
cdr3_aa: CASGLGTVNYGYTF

v_call: TRBV28
j_call: TRBJ2-1
clone_size: -
d_call: TRBD2
cdr3_nt: TGTGCCAGCAGCCAGGGGGGACTAGCGGGAGTTCATGAGCAGTTCTTC
cdr3_aa: CASSQGGLAGVHEQFF

v_call: TRBV4-1
j_call: TRBJ2-3
clone_size: -
d_call: TRBD2
cdr3_nt: TGCGCCAGCAGCCAAGGATTAGCGGGTGCAGATACGCAGTATTTT
cdr3_aa: CASSQGLAGADTQYF

v_call: TRBV6-1
j_call: TRBJ1-6
clone_size: -
d_call: -
cdr3_nt: TGTGCCAGCAGTGAAGCTGGGATCAATTCACCCCTCCACTTT
cdr3_aa: CASSEAGINSPLHF

v_call: TRBV28
j_call: TRBJ2-3
clone_size: once
d_call: -
cdr3_nt: TGTGCCAGCAGTTTAAGGTCCAGGGGAGGCACAGATACGCAGTATTTT
cdr3_aa: CASSLRSRGGTDTQYF

v_call: TRBV30
j_call: TRBJ2-3
clone_size: -
d_call: TRBD2
cdr3_nt: TGTGCCTGGAGTGTACTAGCGGGAGGAACGGGGGTAGATACGCAGTATTTT
cdr3_aa: CAWSVLAGGTGVDTQYF

v_call: TRBV19
j_call: TRBJ2-7
clone_size: -
d_call: TRBD2
cdr3_nt: TGTGCCAGTTCAAGGACTAGCGGACTCTCCTACGAGCAGTACTTC
cdr3_aa: CASSRTSGLSYEQYF

v_call: TRBV9
j_call: TRBJ2-1
clone_size: -
d_call: TRBD2
cdr3_nt: TGTGCCAGCAGCGTATCCAGCGGGAGTATCGATGAGCAGTTCTTC
cdr3_aa: CASSVSSGSIDEQFF

v_call: TRBV19
j_call: TRBJ1-1
clone_size: -
d_call: -
cdr3_nt: TGTGCCAGTAACGGGAACACTGAAGCTTTCTTT
cdr3_aa: CASNGNTEAFF

v_call: TRBV20-1
j_call: TRBJ1-1
clone_size: -
d_call: -
cdr3_nt: TGCAGTGCTAGCACTGAAGCTTTCTTT
cdr3_aa: CSASTEAFF

v_call: TRBV5-4
j_call: TRBJ1-2
clone_size: -
d_call: -
cdr3_nt: TGTGCCAGCAGCTTGAGCCAGACCTATGGCTACACCTTC
cdr3_aa: CASSLSQTYGYTF

v_call: TRBV4-1
j_call: TRBJ2-3
clone_size: -
d_call: TRBD2
cdr3_nt: TGCGCCAGCAGCCAAGATGAGCCTAGCGGGAGGCCGCAGTATTTT
cdr3_aa: CASSQDEPSGRPQYF

v_call: TRBV19
j_call: TRBJ2-2
clone_size: -
d_call: TRBD2
cdr3_nt: TGTGCCAGTAGTAGGCTAGCGGGAGGTACAGGCACCGGGGAGCTGTTTTTT
cdr3_aa: CASSRLAGGTGTGELFF

v_call: TRBV4-1
j_call: TRBJ2-7
clone_size: -
d_call: -
cdr3_nt: TGCGCCAGCAGCCAAGTTTCCGGATTTATATACGAGCAGTACTTC
cdr3_aa: CASSQVSGFIYEQYF

v_call: TRBV11-3
j_call: TRBJ1-2
clone_size: few
d_call: -
cdr3_nt: TGTGCCAGCAGCTCCGACGGCTATGGCTACACCTTC
cdr3_aa: CASSSDGYGYTF

v_call: TRBV18
j_call: TRBJ1-1
clone_size: -
d_call: -
cdr3_nt: TGTGCCAGCTCACCATCTTCGGGCGAAGCTTTCTTT
cdr3_aa: CASSPSSGEAFF

v_call: TRBV2
j_call: TRBJ2-7
clone_size: -
d_call: -
cdr3_nt: TGTGCCAGCAGTCACGACAGGTTCTACGAGCAGTACTTC
cdr3_aa: CASSHDRFYEQYF